The rows below give T cell receptor beta chains drawn from one sample of a study of beta chain features in type 1 diabetes. Sequencing was performed with immunoSEQ multiplex PCR; in TCRdb, only in-frame clones are kept and a portion is missing. The sample consists of about 660,000 clones, more than 13% of them appearing once. Sequencing used naive CD4+ T cells from blood. The source is a man in his late teens or twenties with type 1 diabetes. CDR3s include the opening cysteine and the closing phenylalanine or tryptophan. The order of the fields is V gene, clone size, J gene, D gene, CDR3 DNA, CDR3 protein. D genes are given only for firm matches. Expanded clones are given a class, and other clones once, few, many or no size at all.

V: TRBV2; size: few; J: TRBJ1-2; D: -; DNA: TGTGCCAGCAGTAACTATGGCTACACCTTC; CDR3: CASSNYGYTF
V: TRBV30; size: few; J: TRBJ1-5; D: TRBD1; DNA: TGTGCCTGGAGCAGACAGGGGAGTTTTCGGGAGCCCCAGCATTTT; CDR3: CAWSRQGSFREPQHF
V: TRBV6-1; size: few; J: TRBJ1-5; D: -; DNA: TGTGCCAGCACCCCCTCTTGGGGTAGCAATCAGCCCCAGCATTTT; CDR3: CASTPSWGSNQPQHF
V: TRBV28; size: -; J: TRBJ2-7; D: -; DNA: TGTGCCAGCAGTTGGACCTCCAAGGGCTACGAGCAGTACTTC; CDR3: CASSWTSKGYEQYF
V: TRBV29-1; size: -; J: TRBJ2-1; D: -; DNA: TGCAGCGTGGGGCGAAGGGCCTATGAGCAGTTCTTC; CDR3: CSVGRRAYEQFF
V: TRBV7-3; size: -; J: TRBJ2-2; D: TRBD1; DNA: TGTGCCAGCAGCGACCCGGGACAGACGAACACCGGGGAGCTGTTTTTT; CDR3: CASSDPGQTNTGELFF
V: TRBV28; size: few; J: TRBJ1-5; D: -; DNA: TGTGCCAGCAGTTCCCTGGGTCAGCCCCAGCATTTT; CDR3: CASSSLGQPQHF
V: TRBV29-1; size: few; J: TRBJ1-1; D: -; DNA: TGCAGCGTGACTGACAGTTACACTGAAGCTTTCTTT; CDR3: CSVTDSYTEAFF
V: TRBV29-1; size: -; J: TRBJ1-2; D: -; DNA: TGCAGTTCCTCGGGGGTCACCAACTATGGCTACACCTTC; CDR3: CSSSGVTNYGYTF
V: TRBV2; size: few; J: TRBJ1-5; D: TRBD1; DNA: TGTGCCAGCAGCGGGACAGGGGGGAGCAATCAGCCCCAGCATTTT; CDR3: CASSGTGGSNQPQHF
V: TRBV7-9; size: few; J: TRBJ2-3; D: -; DNA: TGTGCCAGCAGCCGGGACTCCTCGACGCAGTATTTT; CDR3: CASSRDSSTQYF
V: TRBV9; size: -; J: TRBJ1-1; D: -; DNA: TGTGCCAGCAGCGTAGGCCCGATCGGCACTGAAGCTTTCTTT; CDR3: CASSVGPIGTEAFF
V: TRBV6-6; size: -; J: TRBJ2-1; D: TRBD2; DNA: TGTGCCAGCAGTCAGCGGGGTGTACGGAATGAGCAGTTCTTC; CDR3: CASSQRGVRNEQFF
V: TRBV30; size: few; J: TRBJ2-5; D: -; DNA: TGTGCCTGGAGCGCCGGATGGGGGGAGCAAGAGACCCAGTACTTC; CDR3: CAWSAGWGEQETQYF
V: TRBV30; size: few; J: TRBJ1-1; D: -; DNA: TGTGCCTGGAGTCCCGGGACCCCCAGCACTGAAGCTTTCTTT; CDR3: CAWSPGTPSTEAFF
V: TRBV14; size: -; J: TRBJ2-2; D: -; DNA: TGTGCCAGCAGCCAAGTGAACAGTCCAATCCCGGAGCTGTTTTTT; CDR3: CASSQVNSPIPELFF
V: TRBV9; size: -; J: TRBJ2-7; D: -; DNA: TGTGCCACCTTGGACTTAAAGGTGTACGAGCAGTACTTC; CDR3: CATLDLKVYEQYF
V: TRBV28; size: few; J: TRBJ1-3; D: TRBD1; DNA: TGTGCCAGCAGTTTGCCGGGACAGGTGATCTCTGGAAACACCATATATTTT; CDR3: CASSLPGQVISGNTIYF
V: TRBV5-8; size: few; J: TRBJ2-7; D: -; DNA: TGTGCCAGCAGCACGTGGGGCTACACCTACGAGCAGTACTTC; CDR3: CASSTWGYTYEQYF
V: TRBV11-1; size: few; J: TRBJ2-7; D: TRBD1; DNA: TGTGCCAGCAGCTCCCAGGGGGCGGGGGAGCAGTACTTC; CDR3: CASSSQGAGEQYF
V: TRBV30; size: -; J: TRBJ1-2; D: TRBD1; DNA: TGTGCCTGGAGGGGGGACAGGGGACTCTATGGCTACACCTTC; CDR3: CAWRGDRGLYGYTF
V: TRBV5-1; size: few; J: TRBJ2-3; D: -; DNA: TGCGCCAGCGCTTCACCGTTGAGCACAGATACGCAGTATTTT; CDR3: CASASPLSTDTQYF
V: TRBV5-6; size: -; J: TRBJ2-7; D: -; DNA: TGTGCCAGCAGCTTACAAATTAGGGGACCCTCCTACGAGCAGTACTTC; CDR3: CASSLQIRGPSYEQYF
V: TRBV7-9; size: -; J: TRBJ1-2; D: -; DNA: TGTGCCAGCAGCTTCGGGGGAATCTATGGCTACACCTTC; CDR3: CASSFGGIYGYTF
V: TRBV27; size: few; J: TRBJ2-1; D: -; DNA: TGTGCCAGCAGTTCGACCCCCAGGGGTAGTTCCTACAATGAGCAGTTCTTC; CDR3: CASSSTPRGSSYNEQFF
V: TRBV30; size: -; J: TRBJ1-2; D: -; DNA: TGTGCCTGGAGAGTAGGGGTCAGGTATGGCTACACCTTC; CDR3: CAWRVGVRYGYTF
V: TRBV4-1; size: -; J: TRBJ2-7; D: TRBD1; DNA: TGCGCCAGCAGCCCCTCTGGGACAGGGGGAAGCGAGCAGTACTTC; CDR3: CASSPSGTGGSEQYF
V: TRBV11-1; size: few; J: TRBJ2-1; D: -; DNA: TGTGCCAGCAGCTTAGCGCCGGGACTTCGTCACAATGAGCAGTTCTTC; CDR3: CASSLAPGLRHNEQFF
V: TRBV30; size: -; J: TRBJ2-1; D: -; DNA: TGTGCCTGGAGTGTACGGGGGTTCTACAATGAGCAGTTCTTC; CDR3: CAWSVRGFYNEQFF
V: TRBV2; size: -; J: TRBJ1-2; D: TRBD1; DNA: TGTGCCAGCAGTTTCCGACAGGGACTTCGTCAAACCGGAGGCTACACCTTC; CDR3: CASSFRQGLRQTGGYTF
V: TRBV15; size: many; J: TRBJ1-1; D: -; DNA: TGTGCCACCAGCACGGGGACCGGTGAAGCTTTCTTT; CDR3: CATSTGTGEAFF
V: TRBV7-2; size: -; J: TRBJ2-7; D: -; DNA: TGTGCCAGCAGGCTACCGGGCGGGCACGAGCAGTACTTC; CDR3: CASRLPGGHEQYF
V: TRBV5-4; size: -; J: TRBJ2-6; D: -; DNA: TGTGCCAGCAGCTTGGATAACTCTGGGGCCAACGTCCTGACTTTC; CDR3: CASSLDNSGANVLTF
V: TRBV11-1; size: -; J: TRBJ2-5; D: -; DNA: TGTGCCAGCAGCATTGAGAGGGCGGTCCAAGAGACCCAGTACTTC; CDR3: CASSIERAVQETQYF
V: TRBV28; size: few; J: TRBJ2-1; D: TRBD2; DNA: TGTGCCAGCAGTTTCCCGGGGGGGCCGGAGAATGAGCAGTTCTTC; CDR3: CASSFPGGPENEQFF
V: TRBV9; size: few; J: TRBJ2-3; D: -; DNA: TGTGCCAGCAGCGGATCCGACAGACCTACGCAGTATTTT; CDR3: CASSGSDRPTQYF
V: TRBV5-1; size: few; J: TRBJ1-2; D: -; DNA: TGCGCCAGCAGCTTGGAGGGTGGCTACACCTTC; CDR3: CASSLEGGYTF
V: TRBV5-6; size: -; J: TRBJ2-1; D: TRBD1; DNA: TGTGCCAGCAGCTCCCGGACAGGTTACAATGAGCAGTTCTTC; CDR3: CASSSRTGYNEQFF
V: TRBV21-1; size: -; J: TRBJ1-5; D: -; DNA: TGTGCCAGCAGCAAAGAAGTCTGTAGCAATCAGCCCCAGCATTTT; CDR3: CASSKEVCSNQPQHF
V: TRBV6-5; size: -; J: TRBJ1-2; D: -; DNA: TGTGCCAGCAGTTACAATGGGCCAGGCGATGGCTACACCTTC; CDR3: CASSYNGPGDGYTF